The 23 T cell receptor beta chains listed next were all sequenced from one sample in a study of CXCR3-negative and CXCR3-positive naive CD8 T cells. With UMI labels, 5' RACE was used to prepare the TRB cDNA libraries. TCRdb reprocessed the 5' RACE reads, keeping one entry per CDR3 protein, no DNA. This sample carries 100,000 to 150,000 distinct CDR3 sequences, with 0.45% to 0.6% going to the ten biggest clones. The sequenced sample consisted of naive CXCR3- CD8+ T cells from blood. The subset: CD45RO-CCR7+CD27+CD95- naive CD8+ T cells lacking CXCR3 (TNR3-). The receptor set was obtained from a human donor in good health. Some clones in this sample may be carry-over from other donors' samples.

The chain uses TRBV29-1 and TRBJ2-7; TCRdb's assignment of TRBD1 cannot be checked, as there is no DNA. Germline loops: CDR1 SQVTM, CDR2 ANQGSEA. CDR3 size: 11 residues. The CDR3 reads CSAVGGYEQYF.

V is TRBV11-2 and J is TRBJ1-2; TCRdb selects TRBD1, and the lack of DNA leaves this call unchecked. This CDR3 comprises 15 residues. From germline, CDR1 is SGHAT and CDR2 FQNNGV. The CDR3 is CASSLLTGTNYGYTF.

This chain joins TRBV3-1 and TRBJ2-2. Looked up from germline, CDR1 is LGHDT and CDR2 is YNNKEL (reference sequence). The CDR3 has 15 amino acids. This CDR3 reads CASSQVLGASGELFF.

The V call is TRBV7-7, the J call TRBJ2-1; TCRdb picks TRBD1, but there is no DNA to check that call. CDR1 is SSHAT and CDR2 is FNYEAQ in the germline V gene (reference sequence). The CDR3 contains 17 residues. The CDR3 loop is CAGHIRGPGGGYNEQFF.

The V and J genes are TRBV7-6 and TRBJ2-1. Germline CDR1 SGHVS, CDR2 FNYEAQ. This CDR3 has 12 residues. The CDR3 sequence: CASSLDGHEQLF.

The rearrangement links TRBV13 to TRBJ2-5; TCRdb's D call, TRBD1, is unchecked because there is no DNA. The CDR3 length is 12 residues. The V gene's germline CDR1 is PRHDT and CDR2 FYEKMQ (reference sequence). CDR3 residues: CASSGGGETQYF.

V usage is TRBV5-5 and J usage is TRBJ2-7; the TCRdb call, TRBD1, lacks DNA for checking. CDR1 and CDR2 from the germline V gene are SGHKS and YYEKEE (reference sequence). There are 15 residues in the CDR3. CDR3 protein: CASSLVTGEFYEQYF.

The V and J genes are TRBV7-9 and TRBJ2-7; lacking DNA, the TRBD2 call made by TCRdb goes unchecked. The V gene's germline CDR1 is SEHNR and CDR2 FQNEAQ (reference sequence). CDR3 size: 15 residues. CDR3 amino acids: CASNPPKGLSYEQYF.

CDR3 sequence reads: CSVELAVSSYNEQFF. The chain carries TRBV29-1 and TRBJ2-1; TCRdb designates TRBD2, a call that cannot be tested without DNA. The length of the CDR3 is 15 residues. Germline V lookup: CDR1 SQVTM, CDR2 ANQGSEA.

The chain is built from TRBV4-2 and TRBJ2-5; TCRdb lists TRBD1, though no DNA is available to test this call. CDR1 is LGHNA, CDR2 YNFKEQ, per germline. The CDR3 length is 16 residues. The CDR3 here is CASSQEPWQVQETQYF.

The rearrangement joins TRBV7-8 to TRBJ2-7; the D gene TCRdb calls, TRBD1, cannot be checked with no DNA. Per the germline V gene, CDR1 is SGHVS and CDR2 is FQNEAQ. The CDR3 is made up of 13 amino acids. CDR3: CATKSGTGGEQYF. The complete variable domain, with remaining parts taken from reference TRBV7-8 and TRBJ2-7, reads GAGVSQSPRYKVAKRGQDVALRCDPISGHVSLFWYQQALGQGPEFLTYFQNEAQLDKSGLPSDRFFAERPEGSVSTLKIQRTQQEDSAVYLCATKSGTGGEQYFGPGTRLTVT.

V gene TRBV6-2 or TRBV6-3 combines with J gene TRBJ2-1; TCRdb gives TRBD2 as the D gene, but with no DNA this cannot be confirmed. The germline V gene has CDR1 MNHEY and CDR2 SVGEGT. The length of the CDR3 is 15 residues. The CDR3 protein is CASSISGSSYNEQFF.

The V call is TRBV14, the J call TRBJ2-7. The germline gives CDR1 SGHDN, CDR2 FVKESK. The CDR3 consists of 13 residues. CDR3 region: CASSQDRTYEQYF.

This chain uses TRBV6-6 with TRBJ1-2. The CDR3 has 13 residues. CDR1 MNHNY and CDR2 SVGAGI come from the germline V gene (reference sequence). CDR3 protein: CASTVGEYYGYTF.

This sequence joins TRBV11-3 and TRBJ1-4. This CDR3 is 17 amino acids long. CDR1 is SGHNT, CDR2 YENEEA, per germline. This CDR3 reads CASSLRGPSGTNEKLFF.

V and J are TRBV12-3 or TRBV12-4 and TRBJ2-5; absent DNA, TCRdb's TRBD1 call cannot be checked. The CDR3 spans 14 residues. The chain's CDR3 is CASSLGTGEETQYF.

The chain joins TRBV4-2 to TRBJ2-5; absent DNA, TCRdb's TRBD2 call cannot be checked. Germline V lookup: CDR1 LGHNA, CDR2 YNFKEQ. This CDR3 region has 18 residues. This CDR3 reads CASSQEELAGGNQETQYF.

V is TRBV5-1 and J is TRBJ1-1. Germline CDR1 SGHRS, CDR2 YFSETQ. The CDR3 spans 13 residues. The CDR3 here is CASSSSGNTEAFF.

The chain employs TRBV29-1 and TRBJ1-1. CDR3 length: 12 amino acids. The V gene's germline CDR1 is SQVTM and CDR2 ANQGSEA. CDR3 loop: CSVEDDMAVAFF.

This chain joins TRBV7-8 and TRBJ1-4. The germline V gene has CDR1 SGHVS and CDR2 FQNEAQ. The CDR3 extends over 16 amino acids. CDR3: CASSRTTALTNEKLFF. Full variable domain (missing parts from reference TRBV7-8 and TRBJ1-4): GAGVSQSPRYKVAKRGQDVALRCDPISGHVSLFWYQQALGQGPEFLTYFQNEAQLDKSGLPSDRFFAERPEGSVSTLKIQRTQQEDSAVYLCASSRTTALTNEKLFFGSGTQLSVL.

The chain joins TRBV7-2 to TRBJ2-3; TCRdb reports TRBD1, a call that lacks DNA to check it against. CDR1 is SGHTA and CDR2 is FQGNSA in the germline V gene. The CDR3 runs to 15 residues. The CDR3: CASSRDLGGTDTQYF.

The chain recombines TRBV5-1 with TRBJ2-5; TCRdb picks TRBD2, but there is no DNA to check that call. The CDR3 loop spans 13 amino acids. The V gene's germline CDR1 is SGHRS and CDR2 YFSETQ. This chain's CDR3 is CASSSGGGETQYF.

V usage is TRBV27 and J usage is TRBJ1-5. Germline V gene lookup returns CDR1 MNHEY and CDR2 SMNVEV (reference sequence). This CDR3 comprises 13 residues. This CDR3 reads CASSATQVGPQHF.